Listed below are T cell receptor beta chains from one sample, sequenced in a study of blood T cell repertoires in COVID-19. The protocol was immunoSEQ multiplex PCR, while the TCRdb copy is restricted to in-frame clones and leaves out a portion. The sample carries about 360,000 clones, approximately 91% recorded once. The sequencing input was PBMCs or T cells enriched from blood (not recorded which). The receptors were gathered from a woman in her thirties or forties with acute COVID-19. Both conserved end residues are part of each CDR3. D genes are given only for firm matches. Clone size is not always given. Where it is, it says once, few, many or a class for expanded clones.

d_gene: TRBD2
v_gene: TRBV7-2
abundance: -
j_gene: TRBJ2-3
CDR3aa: CASSNSGGSTDTQYF

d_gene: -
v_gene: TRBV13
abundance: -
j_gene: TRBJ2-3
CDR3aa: CASSFPTGTDTQYF

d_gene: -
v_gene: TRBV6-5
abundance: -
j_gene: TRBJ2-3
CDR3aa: CATQPGGTDTQYF

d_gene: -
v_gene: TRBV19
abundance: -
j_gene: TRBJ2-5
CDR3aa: CASSQGGQTRETQYF

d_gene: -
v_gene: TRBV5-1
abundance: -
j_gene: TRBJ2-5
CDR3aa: CASSLGRGQETQYF

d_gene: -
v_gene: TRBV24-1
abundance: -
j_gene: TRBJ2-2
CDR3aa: CATSDLLGELFF

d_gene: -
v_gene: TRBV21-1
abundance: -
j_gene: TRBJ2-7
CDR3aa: CASSNFGQGPFTTYEQYF

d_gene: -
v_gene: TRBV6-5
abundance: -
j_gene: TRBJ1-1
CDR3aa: CASSPFNTEAFF

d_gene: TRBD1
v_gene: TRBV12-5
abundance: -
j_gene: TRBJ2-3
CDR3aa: CASGQGQGGTDTQYF

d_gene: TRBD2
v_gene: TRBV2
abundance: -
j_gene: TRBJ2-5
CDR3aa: CASRTSLMGLDKETQYF

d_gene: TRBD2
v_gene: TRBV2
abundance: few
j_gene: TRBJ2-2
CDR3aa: CASSGGAGGYNTGELFF

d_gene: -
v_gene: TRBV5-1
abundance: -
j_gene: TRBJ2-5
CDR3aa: CASSLVGGPETQYF

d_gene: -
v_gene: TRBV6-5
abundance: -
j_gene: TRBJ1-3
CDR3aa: CASRDINSGNTIYF

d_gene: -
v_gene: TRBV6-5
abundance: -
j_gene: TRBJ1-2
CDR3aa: CASTGQLNYGYTF

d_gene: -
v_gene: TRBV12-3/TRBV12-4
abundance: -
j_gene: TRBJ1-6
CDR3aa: CASSLGQNSPLHF

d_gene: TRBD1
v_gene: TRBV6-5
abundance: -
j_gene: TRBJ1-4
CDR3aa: CASSTRGPNEKLFF

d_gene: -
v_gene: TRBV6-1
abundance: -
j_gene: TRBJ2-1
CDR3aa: CASSDVYNEQFF

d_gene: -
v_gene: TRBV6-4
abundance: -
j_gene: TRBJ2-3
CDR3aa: CASSRGGRGTDTQYF

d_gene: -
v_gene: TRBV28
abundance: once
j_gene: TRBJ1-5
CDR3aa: CASSPTQGQPQHF

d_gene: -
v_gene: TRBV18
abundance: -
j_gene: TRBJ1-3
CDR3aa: CASSPGASSGNTIYF

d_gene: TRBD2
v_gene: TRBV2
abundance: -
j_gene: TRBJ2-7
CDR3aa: CASRIAGDSYEQYF

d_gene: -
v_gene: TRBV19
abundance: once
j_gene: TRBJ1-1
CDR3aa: CASSTQVNTEAFF

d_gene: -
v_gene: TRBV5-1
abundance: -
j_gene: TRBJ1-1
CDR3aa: CASSHTGTPEAFF

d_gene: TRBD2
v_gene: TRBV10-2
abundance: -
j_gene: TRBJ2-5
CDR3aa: CASSERSSGGAGTQYF

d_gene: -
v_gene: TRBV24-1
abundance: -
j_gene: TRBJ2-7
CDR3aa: CATSRGNSYEQYF

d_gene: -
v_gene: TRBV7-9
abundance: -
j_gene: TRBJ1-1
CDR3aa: CASSLDRNTEAFF

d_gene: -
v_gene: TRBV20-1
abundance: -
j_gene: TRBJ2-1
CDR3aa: CSASFRQSKGHNEQFF

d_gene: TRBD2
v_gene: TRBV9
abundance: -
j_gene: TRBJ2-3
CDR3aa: CASSQLAGTLSDTQYF

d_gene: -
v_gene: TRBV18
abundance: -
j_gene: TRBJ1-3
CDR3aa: CASSPPSVGNTIYF

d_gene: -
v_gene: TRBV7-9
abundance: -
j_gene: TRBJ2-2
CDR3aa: CASSSGGELFF

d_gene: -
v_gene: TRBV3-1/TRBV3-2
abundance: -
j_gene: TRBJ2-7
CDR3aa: CASSQELRGSYEQYF

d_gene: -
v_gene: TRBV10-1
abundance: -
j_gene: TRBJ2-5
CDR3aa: CASSDYGGETQYF

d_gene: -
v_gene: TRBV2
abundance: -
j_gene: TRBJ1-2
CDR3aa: CASSEYADYGYTF

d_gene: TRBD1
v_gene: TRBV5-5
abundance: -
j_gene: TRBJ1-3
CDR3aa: CASSSDRGVAGNTIYF

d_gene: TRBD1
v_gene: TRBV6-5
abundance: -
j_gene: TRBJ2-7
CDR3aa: CASRTGVYEQYF

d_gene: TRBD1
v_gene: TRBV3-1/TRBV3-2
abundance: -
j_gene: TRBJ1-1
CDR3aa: CASSRGTGGLSEAFF

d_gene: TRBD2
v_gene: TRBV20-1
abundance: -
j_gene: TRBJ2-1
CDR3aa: CSASAGTSDRGQFF

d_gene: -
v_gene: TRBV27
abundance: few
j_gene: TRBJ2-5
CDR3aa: CASRPQGMKTQYF

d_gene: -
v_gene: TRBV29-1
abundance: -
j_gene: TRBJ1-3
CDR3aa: CSVAGTGNTIYF

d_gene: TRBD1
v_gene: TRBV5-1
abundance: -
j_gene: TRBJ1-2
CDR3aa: CASSTGQNYGYTF

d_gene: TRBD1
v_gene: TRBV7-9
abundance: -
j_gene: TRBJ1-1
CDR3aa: CASSLRGTGKNTEAFF

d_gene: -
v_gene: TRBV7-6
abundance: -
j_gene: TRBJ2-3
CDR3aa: CASSSWANTDTQYF

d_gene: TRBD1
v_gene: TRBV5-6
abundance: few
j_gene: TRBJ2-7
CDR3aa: CASNQHRDREYF

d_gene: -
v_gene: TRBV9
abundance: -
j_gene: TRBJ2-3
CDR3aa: CASSVLSVTDTQYF

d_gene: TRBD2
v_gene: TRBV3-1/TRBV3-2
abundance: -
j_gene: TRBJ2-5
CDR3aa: CASSQVTSGGQETQYF

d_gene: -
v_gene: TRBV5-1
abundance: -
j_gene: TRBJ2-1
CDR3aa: CASSSMFGLNYNEQFF

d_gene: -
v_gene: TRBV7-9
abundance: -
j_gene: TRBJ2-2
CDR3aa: CASSEGSTTGELFF

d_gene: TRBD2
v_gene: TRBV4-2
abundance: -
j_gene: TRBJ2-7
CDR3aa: CASSQSGRGLAGREQYF

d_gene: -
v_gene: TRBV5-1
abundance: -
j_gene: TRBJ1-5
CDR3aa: CASSLGGLGPQHF

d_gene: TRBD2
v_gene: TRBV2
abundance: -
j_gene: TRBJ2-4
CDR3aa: CASSELAGGPGKNIQYF

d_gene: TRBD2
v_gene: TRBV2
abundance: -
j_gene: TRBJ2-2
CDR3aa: CASRRTSGGLGELFF

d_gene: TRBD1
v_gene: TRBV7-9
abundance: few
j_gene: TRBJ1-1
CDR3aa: CASSPGGAATEAFF

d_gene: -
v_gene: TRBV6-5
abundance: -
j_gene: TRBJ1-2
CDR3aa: CASRSRTEDYGYTF

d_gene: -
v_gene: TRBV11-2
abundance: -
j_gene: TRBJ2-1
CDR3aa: CASSLADYNEQFF

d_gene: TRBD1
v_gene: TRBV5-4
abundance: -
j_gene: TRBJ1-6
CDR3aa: CASTYQGGRTLRF